This TCR beta chain is from a study of cytomegalovirus exposure and HLA in healthy donors. There are 14 residues in the CDR3. In germline, CDR1 is SGHNT, CDR2 YYREEE (reference sequence). V dropped 0 bases and J dropped 11 bases, with 14 bases sitting between them. The primer mix had 60 Vbeta and 13 Jbeta primers. The repertoire was sequenced with immunoSEQ multiplex PCR; TCRdb's copy has only in-frame clones and lacks some. The sample carries around 180,000 clones, about 80% recorded once. The clonotype comes from a woman aged 18-35 years in good health and CMV-seropositive. This chain connects TRBV5-4 to TRBJ1-4; D is undetermined. The material sequenced was PBMCs. CDR3 sequence reads: CASSLEVAAGKLFF. As DNA, the CDR3 is TGTGCCAGCAGCTTGGAGGTTGCAGCGGGCAAACTGTTTTTT.